Shown below are 25 T cell receptor beta chains from a single sample sequenced in a study of tissue T cells after allogeneic stem cell transplantation. Measured with immunoSEQ multiplex PCR; TCRdb has only the in-frame clones, and not every one. The sample shows approximately 22,000 clones, 72% of them seen only once. Sequenced input: spleen. These receptors all come from a female BALB/c mouse in good health. The strain is characterized by the MHC haplotype H2-d.

With regard to this clone: The gene symbols are mouse symbols. The CDR3 is cut off 1 residue early in the read; its end comes from the germline J gene. This chain connects TRBV13-2 to TRBJ2-4; perhaps D is TRBD1 or TRBD2 (6 bases each). CDR3 length: 14 amino acids. Germline V lookup: CDR1 NNHNN, CDR2 SYGAGS (reference sequence). The V end lost 2 bases, the J end lost 2 bases, and 9 bases lay between the germline ends. CDR3 in amino acids: CASGEGGLQNTLYF. The sequenced part of the CDR3 DNA is TGTGCCAGCGGTGAAGGGGGACTTCAAAACACCTTGTAC.

As regards this clone: Gene names are mouse gene names. The CDR3 end lies 1 residue beyond the end of the read and is filled in from the germline J gene. This chain joins TRBV13-3 and TRBJ1-3; 7 bases match TRBD1. The CDR3 has 15 residues. The ends lost 3 bases at V and 0 bases at J; junction bases unmatched: 3. Germline CDR1 and CDR2: NNHDY and SYVADS. The CDR3 reads CASSGGQNSGNTLYF. The sequenced CDR3 bases are TGTGCCAGCAGTGGGGGACAGAATTCTGGAAATACGCTCTAT. The full variable domain, in which reference TRBV13-3 and TRBJ1-3 provide the parts outside the CDR3, is EAAVTQSPRSKVAVTGGKVTLSCHQTNNHDYMYWYRQDTGHGLRLIHYSYVADSTEKGDIPDGYKASRPSQENFSLILELASLSQTAVYFCASSGGQNSGNTLYFGEGSRLIVV.

Comments on this clone: All gene names here are mouse names. The read gets to within 1 residue of the CDR3 end, and the germline J gene fills in the rest. This chain links TRBV20 with TRBJ2-5; 12 bases match TRBD1. Germline V gene sequence: CDR1 GFQATS, CDR2 STVNSAI. This CDR3 contains 14 residues. Germline trimming cut 6 bases from V and 2 bases from J; bases unmatched to any gene: 3. The CDR3 loop reads CGAGTGGGQDTQYF. The covered CDR3 bases are TGTGGTGCAGGGACAGGGGGCGGCCAAGACACCCAGTAC.

This clone has only one observation. Gene names are the mouse ones. The read terminates 1 residue before the CDR3 end, so the remaining end is supplied by the germline J gene. The chain uses TRBV5 and TRBJ2-7; 10 nucleotides line up with TRBD2. V was pared by 4 bases and J by 6 bases, with 0 bases of the junction left unmatched. CDR3 length: 12 amino acids. The germline CDR1 and CDR2 sequences are LGHNA and YNLKQL (reference sequence). This CDR3 reads CASSRDWGEQYF. The sequenced part of the CDR3 DNA is TGTGCCAGCAGCCGGGACTGGGGTGAACAGTAC.

For this clone: Germline and genes here are mouse. From the germline J gene comes the end of the CDR3, since the read stops 1 residue before it. The chain couples TRBV19 to TRBJ2-1; D is unresolved. CDR1 is FNHDT, CDR2 SITEND, per germline (reference sequence). The CDR3 runs 14 residues. V lost 1 base to trimming and J lost 0 bases, with 5 bases between them. The CDR3 spells CASSISFNYAEQFF. The sequenced part of the CDR3 DNA is TGTGCCAGCAGTATAAGTTTTAACTATGCTGAGCAGTTC. Combining the CDR3 with reference TRBV19 and TRBJ2-1 gives the whole variable domain GGIITQTPKFLIGQEGQKLTLKCQQNFNHDTMYWYRQDSGKGLRLIYYSITENDLQKGDLSEGYDASREKKSSFSLTVTSAQKNEMAVFLCASSISFNYAEQFFGPGTRLTVL.

A word on this clone: Gene names denote mouse genes. The CDR3 end falls 1 residue outside the read, so it is completed with the germline J gene. V usage is TRBV20 and J usage is TRBJ1-4; possibly TRBD1 for D (6 bases). Germline values: CDR1 GFQATS, CDR2 STVNSAI. This CDR3 has 14 residues. Trimming stripped 2 bases from V and 4 bases from J, with 11 bases between. The CDR3 protein is CGARTQGSNERLFF. The CDR3 DNA, read in part, is TGTGGTGCTAGGACGCAGGGGAGCAACGAAAGATTATTT.

The sample holds a few counts of this clone. Genes and germline are mouse. The read finishes 1 residue shy of the CDR3 end, and the germline J gene is used to complete it. This sample includes further DNA sequences coding for the same CDR3. V usage is TRBV31 and J usage is TRBJ2-7; D possibly matches TRBD1 or TRBD2 (6 bases each). V was shortened by 1 base and J by 7 bases, with 8 bases between the two germline ends. The CDR3 has 11 amino acids. Looked up from germline, CDR1 is GKSSPN and CDR2 is SITVG. The chain's CDR3 is CAWSQGGEQYF. CDR3 DNA, as far as it was read: TGTGCCTGGAGTCAGGGGGGAGAACAGTAC.

Remarks on this clone: Any gene name here is a mouse gene name. The observed sequence ends 1 residue before the CDR3 terminus, with the missing tail filled in from the germline J gene. The V gene is TRBV29, the J gene TRBJ1-4; D might be TRBD1 (5 bases). The CDR3 runs 14 residues. CDR1 is MSHET and CDR2 is SYDVDS in the germline V gene. Trimming left V 4 bases short and J 1 base short, with 7 bases between. CDR3 bases read: TGTGCTAGCAGTTCCCAGGGTTCCAACGAAAGATTATTT. Residues: CASSSQGSNERLF. The whole CDR3 protein reads CASSSQGSNERLFF.

Comment on this clone: The gene symbols are mouse symbols. The sequenced fragment ends 1 residue before the CDR3 boundary, so the rest is inferred from the germline J gene. This chain uses TRBV1 with TRBJ1-1; D unclear. The CDR3 loop spans 13 amino acids. The germline gives CDR1 NSQYPW, CDR2 LRSPGD (reference sequence). V gave up 2 bases and J gave up 0 bases, with 4 bases separating them. The CDR3 DNA, read in part, is TGCACCTGCAGTGCAACAACAAACACAGAAGTCTTC. This translates into CTCSATTNTEVF. The full CDR3 is CTCSATTNTEVFF.

On this clone: Genes and germline come from the mouse. The read is 1 residue too short to cover the CDR3 end, so that end is filled in from the germline J gene. The chain links TRBV19 to TRBJ2-5, with a weak D call TRBD2 (6 bases). The germline CDR1 and CDR2 sequences are FNHDT and SITEND (reference sequence). There are 14 residues in the CDR3. V lost 5 bases and J lost 4, with 14 bases in between. This chain's CDR3 is CASSVFLGKDTQYF. Partial CDR3 DNA: TGTGCCAGCAGCGTCTTCCTGGGGAAAGACACCCAGTAC.

With regard to this clone: The genes and germline here are from mouse. The read ends 1 residue early relative to the CDR3; the germline J gene fills the gap. The genes are TRBV13-2 and TRBJ2-5; possible D gene TRBD2, 5 bases. Germline values: CDR1 NNHNN, CDR2 SYGAGS (reference sequence). Trimming pared 1 base from V and 3 bases from J, leaving 9 bases between. The CDR3 totals 14 residues. CDR3 amino acids: CASGDRAGQDTQYF. The sequenced part of the CDR3 DNA is TGTGCCAGCGGTGATAGGGCTGGGCAAGACACCCAGTAC.

To note about this clone: These gene names are mouse names. With the read ending 1 residue before the CDR3 end, the germline J gene is used to fill in that end. The V and J genes are TRBV13-2 and TRBJ1-1; D gene uncertain. Germline CDR1 reads NNHNN; CDR2 reads SYGAGS (reference sequence). This CDR3 contains 13 residues. V was trimmed by 0 bases and J by 1 base, leaving 4 bases between them. The CDR3 loop reads CASGDAGNTEVFF. CDR3 DNA, as far as it was read: TGTGCCAGCGGTGATGCTGGGAACACAGAAGTCTTC.

Turning to this clone: The genes are named according to mouse. Coverage ceases 1 residue before the CDR3 finishes, and the germline J gene fills in the end. This chain connects TRBV1 to TRBJ2-7; a weak D match, TRBD1 (5 bases). Germline values: CDR1 NSQYPW, CDR2 LRSPGD (reference sequence). V lost 1 base and J lost 3, with 7 bases in between. The CDR3 is 13 amino acids. CDR3: CTCSAVDIYEQYF. The sequenced CDR3 bases are TGCACCTGCAGTGCAGTGGACATCTATGAACAGTAC.

To note about this clone: Gene names are mouse gene names. The DNA ends 1 residue before the CDR3 does, and the rest of the CDR3 is filled in from the germline J gene. The rearrangement links TRBV15 to TRBJ1-3; the D gene is possibly TRBD1 (5 bases). This CDR3 is built from 12 residues. Trimming left V 6 bases short and J 2 bases short, with 5 bases between. Germline lookup yields CDR1 SGHND and CDR2 FRSKSL. The CDR3 is CASRGAGNTLYF. Partial CDR3 DNA: TGTGCCAGCAGAGGGGCTGGAAATACGCTCTAT.

For this clone: All gene names here are mouse names. The CDR3 end is not reached by the read, which stops 1 residue before it; the germline J gene fills it in. This chain connects TRBV2 to TRBJ2-5; 8 bases fit TRBD2. Germline V gene data show CDR1 as LGHNA and CDR2 as YSYQKL. This CDR3 is 14 amino acids long. V was pared by 1 base and J by 3 bases, with 0 bases of the junction left unmatched. The sequenced part of the CDR3 DNA is TGTGCCAGCAGCCAAGTGGGGGGGCAAGACACCCAGTAC. It translates to CASSQVGGQDTQY. The entire CDR3 protein reads CASSQVGGQDTQYF.

Of note for this clone: Mouse gene names apply. The sequenced fragment ends 1 residue before the CDR3 boundary, so the rest is inferred from the germline J gene. This chain joins TRBV12-2 and TRBJ1-4, with D possibly TRBD1 on 6 matching bases. Trimming cost V 2 bases and J 0 bases, with 9 bases left between them. The CDR3 runs 15 residues. Germline CDR1 reads SGHLS; CDR2 reads HYDKME. The CDR3 DNA, read in part, is TGTGCCAGCTCTCAGGGGACAATTTCCAACGAAAGATTATTT. This translates into CASSQGTISNERLF. The CDR3 in its entirety is CASSQGTISNERLFF.

Details on this clone: The gene names given are mouse names. The CDR3 end lies 1 residue beyond the end of the read and is filled in from the germline J gene. The chain links TRBV30 to TRBJ2-7, with D unresolved. V shed 2 bases and J shed 4 bases, with 3 bases lying between them. The CDR3 is 10 amino acids. CDR1 is SQVVS and CDR2 is ANEGSEA in the germline V gene. The DNA read from the CDR3 is TGTAGTTCTAGACAGTATGAACAGTAC. This sequence encodes CSSRQYEQY. The full CDR3 sequence reads CSSRQYEQYF.

In regard to this clone: Gene names follow the mouse nomenclature. The read terminates 1 residue before the CDR3 end, so the remaining end is supplied by the germline J gene. This rearrangement joins TRBV4 to TRBJ2-2; 7 bases align to TRBD1. This CDR3 is 14 amino acids long. V lost 5 bases and J lost 3; bases outside the gene matches: 3. CDR1 is LGHDT and CDR2 is YNNKQL in the germline V gene (reference sequence). The CDR3 loop is CASSQTGDTGQLYF. Incomplete CDR3 DNA: TGTGCCAGCAGCCAAACAGGGGACACCGGGCAGCTCTAC.

Of note for this clone: The genes are named according to mouse. The CDR3 end lies 1 residue beyond the end of the read and is filled in from the germline J gene. The chain has TRBV4 and TRBJ2-5; TRBD1 matches 7 bases. The trim removed 3 bases at V and 2 bases at J, leaving 2 bases unmatched. This CDR3 is built from 14 residues. CDR1 is LGHDT and CDR2 is YNNKQL in the germline V gene (reference sequence). CDR3 sequence: CASSYRDSQDTQYF. CDR3 DNA (partial): TGTGCCAGCAGCTACCGGGACAGCCAAGACACCCAGTAC.

In the case of this clone: Genes and germline come from the mouse. Coverage ceases 1 residue before the CDR3 finishes, and the germline J gene fills in the end. V and J are TRBV31 and TRBJ2-7; a possible D gene is TRBD2 (6 bases). The CDR3 consists of 12 residues. The germline gives CDR1 GKSSPN, CDR2 SITVG. V lost 1 base and J 4 bases, leaving 8 bases between the germline ends. CDR3 loop: CAWSRGGYEQYF. The sequenced part of the CDR3 DNA is TGTGCCTGGAGTCGTGGGGGTTATGAACAGTAC.

To note about this clone: Gene labels here are mouse ones. The read finishes 1 residue shy of the CDR3 end, and the germline J gene is used to complete it. This rearrangement joins TRBV2 to TRBJ2-2; tentatively, D is TRBD2 (7 bases). V was shortened by 0 bases and J by 0 bases, with 8 bases between the two germline ends. Germline-derived CDR1 and CDR2 are LGHNA and YSYQKL. The CDR3 runs to 16 residues. The CDR3 bases that were read are TGTGCCAGCAGCCAAGAGGGGGGCTCAAACACCGGGCAGCTCTAC. It translates to CASSQEGGSNTGQLY. The CDR3 reads in full as CASSQEGGSNTGQLYF.

Turning to this clone: Mouse gene names apply. The DNA ends 1 residue before the CDR3 does, and the rest of the CDR3 is filled in from the germline J gene. The V gene is TRBV1, the J gene TRBJ1-5; tentatively, D is TRBD1 (6 bases). Trimming removed 1 base from V and 0 bases from J, with 10 bases in between. The CDR3 runs 16 residues. Per germline, CDR1 NSQYPW and CDR2 LRSPGD (reference sequence). This CDR3 reads CTCSAAGTSNNQAPLF. Incomplete CDR3 DNA: TGCACCTGCAGTGCAGCCGGGACATCTAACAACCAGGCTCCGCTT. Filled out from reference TRBV1 and TRBJ1-5, the complete variable domain reads VTLLEQNPRWRLVPRGQAVNLRCILKNSQYPWMSWYQQDLQKQLQWLFTLRSPGDKEVKSLPGADYLATRVTDTELRLQVANMSQGRTLYCTCSAAGTSNNQAPLFGEGTRLSVL.

As for this clone: Gene names and germline refer to mouse. CDR3 bases read: TGTGCTAGCAGTAGAGGGGGGGGCACAGAAGTCTTC. It yields the protein CASSRGGGTEVF. The full CDR3 is CASSRGGGTEVFF. The rearrangement uses TRBV17 and TRBJ1-1, with a weak D call TRBD1 (5 bases). The read is 1 residue too short to cover the CDR3 end, so that end is filled in from the germline J gene. Looked up from germline, CDR1 is MNHDT and CDR2 is YYDKIL. Trimming pared 1 base from V and 4 bases from J, leaving 7 bases between. There are 13 residues in the CDR3.

Note on this clone: Mouse gene names and germline throughout. Coverage ceases 1 residue before the CDR3 finishes, and the germline J gene fills in the end. This sequence joins TRBV20 and TRBJ1-1, with a tentative D call TRBD1 (5 bases). The CDR3 loop spans 12 amino acids. Trimming cost V 2 bases and J 3 bases, with 7 bases left between them. In germline, CDR1 is GFQATS, CDR2 STVNSAI. The part of the CDR3 DNA that was read is TGTGGTGCTAGGTGGGGGGACACAGAAGTCTTC. Its protein product is CGARWGDTEVF. In full, the CDR3 reads CGARWGDTEVFF.

About this clone itself: Gene names are mouse gene names. The read halts 1 residue ahead of the CDR3 end, with the missing end drawn from the germline J gene. The chain is built from TRBV13-2 and TRBJ2-3; D may be TRBD1 (5 bases). V was shortened by 2 bases and J by 3 bases, with 7 bases between the two germline ends. CDR3 size: 13 residues. Germline V gene data show CDR1 as NNHNN and CDR2 as SYGAGS (reference sequence). CDR3 DNA (partial): TGTGCCAGCGGTGAAAGGGGAGCAGAAACGCTGTAT. Translation: CASGERGAETLY. The whole CDR3 protein reads CASGERGAETLYF.